This T cell receptor (beta chain) was sequenced for a study of cytomegalovirus exposure and HLA in healthy donors (dated by TCRdb to 2016 to 2017). As for the study more broadly: According to an earlier analysis of a few hundred of the donors, roughly 180 million T cells yielded some 120 million unique TCR beta sequences and around 280 Gb of sequence data. About 330 gigabases of sequencing data and approximately 91 million unique TCR sequences made up an early release that covered fewer than 650 HLA-typed donors. Of the roughly 410 genotyped donors, 65% to 90% were placed in the genetic ancestry cluster associated with self-reported Caucasian donors. The study aimed to test whether cataloging public T cell receptors could reveal signatures of past pathogen exposure. Using immunosequencing, the study profiled T cell repertoires from about 610 subjects and related those repertoires to cytomegalovirus serostatus. Along with the roughly 700-subject first cohort, a separate validation cohort of more than 90 different subjects was used. High-throughput TCR immunosequencing, statistical association of individual TCRs with disease status, and machine learning were combined to predict cytomegalovirus infection status. In a later analysis, previously published TCR beta repertoires from some 640 donors were re-analyzed and high-resolution HLA genotyping was added so that TCR occurrence patterns could be studied. Rather than drawing on any new phenotypic data, the later analysis identified candidate immune exposures from TCR beta sequences and the way those sequences occurred across donors. In an earlier analysis of 587 of the donors, high-throughput TCR beta sequencing was used to judge whether each TCR beta V gene segment behaved as functional or pseudogenic. Donor age, sex, ethnicity and CMV serostatus were compiled together with the repertoire data. A later genetic analysis took genome-wide SNP genotypes for 398 of the 666 donors and used that subset as a discovery cohort. All discovery cohort repertoires had been generated on a single sequencing platform. Both class I and class II loci were covered by HLA typing, at four-digit resolution. The number of donors typed differed by locus, with 629-630 for A, B, C, DRB1 and DQB1, 522 for DQA1, approximately 570 for DPA1, and around 460 for DPB1. Because of strong linkage in the cohort, five DR-DQ haplotypes were treated as single units for association and clustering. Among a few hundred genotyped donors of the cohort, an average of around 240,000 unique TCR beta nucleotide sequences were sequenced per donor, around 18% of them non-productive. Paper-wide results and their limitations: Assigning TCR associations to individual alleles was difficult when HLA alleles, especially DR and DQ, strongly co-occurred. Linkage disequilibrium might explain the correlated functional status among segregating V segments, but an unknown experimental factor could not be ruled out. The 87-base-pair reads could not distinguish some IMGT-functional V segments, including TRBV6-2 and TRBV6-3, so those segments were excluded. It was suggested by the authors that the approach could potentially be generalized to other disease states and immunological phenotypes. In a later analysis, HLA-associated TCR beta chains showed more clonal expansion and lower generation probabilities than non-associated chains that were equally common. Several of the top co-occurrence clusters appeared to be linked to parvovirus B19, influenza, CMV and Epstein-Barr virus, according to a later analysis. In a later analysis, around 15,000 TCR beta sequences were associated with specific HLA alleles at a false discovery rate of 0.05. A later analysis found that most CMV-associated TCR beta chains appeared HLA-restricted, with HLA associations seemingly driven largely by CMV exposure. A further reported finding was that TCR beta sequences accurately predicted the HLA-A and HLA-B alleles for most subjects in the first cohort. In an earlier analysis of around 500 of the donors, most TCR beta V segments appeared in productive rearrangements about 87% or about 30% of the time, broadly matching IMGT annotations. Because HLA typing was unavailable for some donors at each locus, only the typed subset was used in association tests. The only immune exposure information available for the cohort was CMV serostatus. A total of fewer than 200 TCR beta chains were listed by the study as associated with cytomegalovirus. While some public TCRs were present in many individuals, most TCR sequences turned up only very rarely across donors. A cluster of highly shared sequence variants was judged likely to be a technical artifact of the sequencing pipeline. A few of the identified cytomegalovirus-associated TCR beta chains were confirmed in vitro to be specific for cytomegalovirus antigens. In both the original and validation cohorts, the classifier was reported to diagnose cytomegalovirus status with high specificity and sensitivity. Over 15 rarely observed V segments, including chromosome 9 orphons, were excluded from the earlier analysis of about 610 of the donors because counts were too low. The presence/absence analyses assumed that sequencing depth was roughly uniform across donors, and that assumption may not be true. In a later genetic analysis, fewer N-insertions in productive TCRs were reported among donors in an Asian-associated ancestry cluster than the roughly 700-donor mean. A later genetic analysis associated a missense DCLRE1C variant with V-gene and J-gene trimming of TCR beta chains, and an independent cohort replicated the association. This cohort had only TCR beta chains sequenced, and the lack of alpha or paired-chain data limited which features could be detected. In a later analysis, the rate of TCR association differed among HLA loci, with DRB1 alleles having the most associated TCRs and HLA-C alleles having the fewest.

V drops 0 bases and J drops 5 bases, leaving 13 bases in between. CDR1 and CDR2 are drawn from the germline V gene: SGHNT, YENEEA. Including cysteine and phenylalanine, the CDR3 has 15 amino acids. The kept DNA is CDR3 alone, 45 bases in frame from the first base. The cohort consisted of hundreds of healthy bone marrow donors. At the time of sampling, every cohort member was nominally healthy, though immune exposures that went unrecorded were likely present. The donor tested CMV seronegative, placing the donor among the 352 seronegative members of the cohort. Every donor gave a peripheral blood sample, and the peripheral blood mononuclear cells from that sample were used for TCR beta sequencing. The Qiagen DNeasy Blood Extraction Kit was used to extract genomic DNA from the blood cell samples. The library was made by the immunoSEQ multiplex PCR assay. A mixture of 60 forward primers for TCR Vbeta segments and 13 reverse primers for TCR Jbeta segments was used in the multiplex PCR. A multiplex PCR assay on genomic DNA amplified the CDR3 region of rearranged TCR beta genes. The amplified TCR beta libraries were sequenced on the Illumina HiSeq System as 87-base-pair reads. Processing in the source paper ran as follows. Across the 600 to 700 repertoires, a later analysis counted about 81 million unique TCR beta chains, some 11 million of which were shared by at least two donors. A nearest-neighbor algorithm error-corrected the raw reads and collapsed the reads into unique sequences, merging closely related sequences to remove PCR and sequencing errors. Alignment of CDR3 sequences to IMGT reference sequences was used to assign V, D and J gene segments. Each retained sequence needed at least a six-nucleotide match to both a V gene segment and a J gene segment. Rearrangements were called productive when the CDR3 lacked stop codons and stayed in frame with V and J; all others were non-productive. CDR3 was defined according to IMGT convention as the region running from the second conserved V-encoded cysteine to the conserved J-encoded phenylalanine. The earlier analysis of some 600 of the donors excluded sequences that lacked an unambiguous match to a single V gene segment. In an earlier analysis of almost 600 of the donors, a V segment was called functional when productive rearrangements were above 56.7%, and segregating when the standard deviation between donors exceeded 5%. A statistical classification framework was developed to diagnose cytomegalovirus status using the catalog of TCR beta chain sequences. In a later analysis, V and J genes were assigned by comparing TCR nucleotide sequences against IMGT/GENE-DB human TR gene sequences. Using the TCRdist pipeline, a later analysis assigned CDR3 sequences along with most-parsimonious VDJ recombination scenarios. In a later analysis, every TCR beta chain was defined by the combination of its CDR3 amino acid sequence and its V-gene family, and reads without a unique V-gene family were dropped. To address suspected cross-contamination and a sequencing artifact, a later analysis removed some 620 highly shared, low-generation-probability nucleotide sequences. In a later analysis, a clonal expansion index for each public chain was calculated from normalized within-repertoire ranks of inferred template counts. In a later analysis, generation probabilities were computed using a VDJ recombination model fitted to out-of-frame rearrangements, and the results were checked against IGoR. A later analysis scored TCR-TCR, TCR-HLA and TCR-CMV co-occurrence with hypergeometric tests, applying a repertoire-size bias correction to TCR pairs. In a later analysis, false discovery rates were estimated by permuting HLA or CMV assignments 20 times. A later analysis grouped co-occurring TCRs with DBSCAN, adding TCRdist sequence similarity when clustering within HLA-allele-positive subsets. Repertoires with fewer than 30,000 or more than 120,000 public chains, plus five repertoires with anomalous nucleotide sharing, were excluded from co-occurrence clustering. TCRdb retrieved this table from immuneACCESS and kept in-frame rearrangements only. Not all clones are present; in checked studies, unresolved V genes account for under half, and no reason is known for the remainder. Clonal size and the V and J genes are those of that table, whereas D and trimming came from the DNA. Recorded for this sample are around 120,000 clones; roughly four fifths of them occurred a single time. The ten largest make up about 1% of the sample.

Concerning this clone: Its antigen has not been determined. No base quality information exists; no much larger clone differs at one position.

The clonotype was recovered from a boy between 5 and 17 years old in good health and CMV-seronegative. The chain is assembled from TRBV11-3 and TRBJ2-5, with a tentative D gene TRBD2 over 5 matching bases. Sequenced input: PBMCs. The DNA sequence follows: TGTGCCAGCAGCTTAGAAGGTCTAGCCGAGGAGACCCAGTACTTC. Its amino acids are CASSLEGLAEETQYF.